This is a list of T cell receptor beta chains from one sample in a study of blood T cell repertoires in COVID-19. Using immunoSEQ multiplex PCR, the repertoire was profiled, and TCRdb retains in-frame clones only, with some absent. The profile shows some 94,000 clones, about 89% of them singletons. Sequencing was performed on peripheral blood. These receptors were obtained from a human donor in a cohort sampled during active COVID-19. CDR3s include the opening cysteine and the closing phenylalanine or tryptophan. A D gene is named only where the DNA matches it firmly. Where a row states a size, it is once, few, many or the class of an expanded clone; other rows omit it.

>14|NA|TRBV28|TRBJ1-5|NA
CASRVNRDSQPQHF
TGTGCCAGCAGAGTTAACAGGGATAGTCAGCCCCAGCATTTT
>14|NA|TRBV7-8|TRBJ1-2|NA
CASSSAQGMGGYTF
TGTGCCAGCAGCTCTGCACAGGGTATGGGTGGCTACACCTTC
>15|TRBD1|TRBV18|TRBJ2-7|NA
CASSRTGGVSYEQYF
TGTGCCAGCTCACGCACAGGGGGAGTATCCTACGAGCAGTACTTC
>16|TRBD2|TRBV2|TRBJ2-1|NA
CASSTSVRGGYNEQFF
TGTGCCAGCAGTACTAGCGTTAGAGGAGGCTACAATGAGCAGTTCTTC
>13|TRBD1|TRBV7-9|TRBJ2-7|few
CASSEQGAVEQYF
TGTGCCAGCAGCGAACAGGGGGCTGTCGAGCAGTACTTC
>15|TRBD1|TRBV6-6|TRBJ2-7|NA
CASRPGQGSSYEQYF
TGTGCCAGCAGACCCGGACAGGGCAGCTCCTACGAGCAGTACTTC
>14|TRBD1|TRBV19|TRBJ2-1|NA
CASSVGDRENEQFF
TGTGCCAGTAGTGTCGGGGACAGGGAGAATGAGCAGTTCTTC
>13|NA|TRBV6-1|TRBJ1-1|NA
CASSEEPYTEAFF
TGTGCCAGCAGTGAGGAGCCCTACACTGAAGCTTTCTTT
>16|NA|TRBV7-2|TRBJ2-1|NA
CASSPTSIASYNEQFF
TGTGCCAGCAGCCCAACTAGCATTGCCTCCTACAATGAGCAGTTCTTC
>17|TRBD2|TRBV28|TRBJ2-2|NA
CASSFRGLAGGNGELFF
TGTGCCAGCAGTTTTCGCGGACTAGCGGGAGGGAATGGGGAGCTGTTTTTT
>18|TRBD1|TRBV9|TRBJ2-2|NA
CASSVGVGGRRNTGELFF
TGTGCCAGCAGCGTAGGGGTAGGGGGCCGGAGGAACACCGGGGAGCTGTTTTTT
>12|NA|TRBV28|TRBJ1-1|NA
CASSRESTEAFF
TGTGCCAGCAGTCGGGAGAGCACTGAAGCTTTCTTT
>15|NA|TRBV18|TRBJ2-2|NA
CASSPRQVTTGELFF
TGTGCCAGCTCACCGCGCCAGGTAACCACCGGGGAGCTGTTTTTT
>14|TRBD1|TRBV5-1|TRBJ2-3|NA
CASSLGTGSDTQYF
TGCGCCAGCAGCTTGGGGACAGGGTCGGATACGCAGTATTTT
>16|TRBD2|TRBV6-1|TRBJ2-3|NA
CASSVVGGASTDTQYF
TGTGCCAGCAGTGTCGTCGGGGGGGCTAGCACAGATACGCAGTATTTT
>16|TRBD2|TRBV5-1|TRBJ2-1|NA
CASSLSRLAGRNEQFF
TGCGCCAGCAGCTTGTCGCGACTAGCGGGGCGCAATGAGCAGTTCTTC
>17|TRBD2|TRBV7-2|TRBJ2-1|NA
CASSTGLAGYSYNEQFF
TGTGCCAGCAGTACTGGACTAGCGGGTTACTCCTACAATGAGCAGTTCTTC
>16|TRBD2|TRBV29-1|TRBJ2-1|NA
CSVAGLAGGGGNEQFF
TGCAGCGTTGCGGGCCTAGCGGGAGGAGGGGGCAATGAGCAGTTCTTC
>17|TRBD1|TRBV7-9|TRBJ2-3|NA
CASSPVRSGGITDTQYF
TGTGCCAGCAGCCCAGTGAGGTCAGGGGGTATAACAGATACGCAGTATTTT
>13|NA|TRBV9|TRBJ2-7|NA
CASSSGQGGEQYF
TGTGCCAGCAGCTCAGGACAGGGAGGGGAGCAGTACTTC
>15|NA|TRBV30|TRBJ2-1|NA
CAWSQPGKGYNEQFF
TGTGCCTGGAGTCAGCCAGGGAAAGGTTACAATGAGCAGTTCTTC
>14|NA|TRBV6-5|TRBJ2-5|once
CASSPGRGRETQYF
TGTGCCAGCAGTCCGGGCAGGGGTAGAGAGACCCAGTACTTC
>12|TRBD1|TRBV27|TRBJ2-7|NA
CASYGTGGEQYF
TGTGCCAGCTATGGGACAGGGGGTGAGCAGTACTTC
>19|TRBD2|TRBV7-3|TRBJ2-1|NA
CASSLMGLAGGSSYNEQFF
TGTGCCAGCAGCTTAATGGGACTAGCGGGAGGGAGCTCCTACAATGAGCAGTTCTTC
>15|TRBD2|TRBV2|TRBJ2-7|NA
CASSEARLAGYEQYF
TGTGCCAGCAGTGAAGCGCGGCTAGCGGGGTACGAGCAGTACTTC
>16|TRBD2|TRBV7-2|TRBJ2-1|NA
CASSFSTSGSHDEQFF
TGTGCCAGCAGTTTTTCTACAAGCGGGAGTCATGATGAGCAGTTCTTC
>11|NA|TRBV29-1|TRBJ1-2|NA
CSVEWREGYTF
TGCAGCGTTGAATGGAGGGAAGGCTACACCTTC
>13|NA|TRBV12-3/TRBV12-4|TRBJ2-1|NA
CASSLKVEVEQFF
TGTGCCAGCAGTTTAAAAGTTGAGGTTGAGCAGTTCTTC
>12|NA|TRBV2|TRBJ2-7|once
CASTRSYYEQYF
TGTGCCAGCACGAGGTCTTACTACGAGCAGTACTTC
>14|TRBD2|TRBV2|TRBJ2-3|few
CASSGTSGRDTQYF
TGTGCCAGCAGCGGGACTAGCGGGAGGGATACGCAGTATTTT
>16|TRBD2|TRBV29-1|TRBJ2-2|NA
CSVGGSGRDSTGELFF
TGCAGCGTTGGCGGTAGCGGGAGGGATAGCACCGGGGAGCTGTTTTTT
>15|NA|TRBV3-1/TRBV3-2|TRBJ1-5|few
CASSLGTQGNQPQHF
TGTGCCAGCAGCCTGGGGACACAAGGCAATCAGCCCCAGCATTTT
>15|TRBD2|TRBV27|TRBJ2-7|NA
CASSLSISGSYEQYF
TGTGCCAGCAGTTTATCGATTAGCGGGAGCTACGAGCAGTACTTC
>15|TRBD2|TRBV18|TRBJ2-3|NA
CASSPQRESTDTQYF
TGTGCCAGCTCACCACAGCGGGAGAGCACAGATACGCAGTATTTT
>12|NA|TRBV3-1/TRBV3-2|TRBJ2-3|once
CASSQVADTQYF
TGTGCCAGCAGCCAAGTAGCAGATACGCAGTATTTT
>17|TRBD2|TRBV4-1|TRBJ2-5|NA
CASSQGFGLAGWETQYF
TGCGCCAGCAGCCAAGGGTTTGGGCTAGCGGGCTGGGAGACCCAGTACTTC
>18|TRBD2|TRBV6-1|TRBJ2-3|NA
CASSAPSGLAGLGDTQYF
TGTGCCAGCAGTGCCCCCTCGGGACTAGCGGGGCTCGGGGATACGCAGTATTTT
>14|TRBD2|TRBV5-1|TRBJ2-2|NA
CASSRMGGAGELFF
TGCGCCAGCAGCCGCATGGGGGGGGCCGGGGAGCTGTTTTTT
>15|NA|TRBV6-1|TRBJ1-2|once
CASSENSGANYGYTF
TGTGCCAGCAGTGAAAATTCGGGGGCTAACTATGGCTACACCTTC
>14|NA|TRBV3-1/TRBV3-2|TRBJ2-1|NA
CASTLGGSYNEQFF
TGTGCCAGCACCCTGGGAGGTAGTTACAATGAGCAGTTCTTC
>14|NA|TRBV10-2|TRBJ1-1|NA
CASSGQQGNTEAFF
TGCGCCAGCAGTGGACAACAGGGGAACACTGAAGCTTTCTTT
>17|NA|TRBV11-2|TRBJ2-1|NA
CASSLAGASGSYNEQFF
TGTGCCAGCAGCTTAGCGGGGGCTAGCGGATCCTACAATGAGCAGTTCTTC
>15|TRBD2|TRBV10-3|TRBJ2-2|NA
CAVLPGLAKTGELFF
TGTGCCGTACTTCCGGGACTAGCTAAAACCGGGGAGCTGTTTTTT
>15|NA|TRBV7-9|TRBJ2-5|NA
CASSFVSGSQETQYF
TGTGCCAGCAGCTTTGTCAGCGGATCGCAAGAGACCCAGTACTTC
>15|NA|TRBV19|TRBJ1-1|NA
CASSTMDRVNTEAFF
TGTGCCAGTAGCACTATGGACAGAGTAAACACTGAAGCTTTCTTT
>13|NA|TRBV29-1|TRBJ2-2|NA
CSASDRDTGELFF
TGCAGCGCCTCGGACAGAGACACCGGGGAGCTGTTTTTT
>13|TRBD2|TRBV14|TRBJ2-7|NA
CASSFRDYNEQYF
TGTGCCAGCAGCTTCCGGGACTACAACGAGCAGTACTTC
>15|TRBD2|TRBV28|TRBJ2-7|once
CARGGGQEGSYEQYF
TGCGCCCGCGGGGGGGGGCAGGAGGGATCCTACGAGCAGTACTTC
>13|TRBD1|TRBV7-9|TRBJ1-1|NA
CASSVTGVTEAFF
TGTGCCAGCAGCGTGACAGGGGTCACTGAAGCTTTCTTT
>14|TRBD1|TRBV7-9|TRBJ2-3|NA
CASSLADRVNTQYF
TGTGCCAGCAGCTTAGCAGACAGGGTGAATACGCAGTATTTT
>16|NA|TRBV5-1|TRBJ2-2|NA
CASSLGSRPGSGELFF
TGCGCCAGCAGCTTGGGTTCTAGGCCGGGGAGCGGGGAGCTGTTTTTT
>16|TRBD1|TRBV4-2|TRBJ1-2|NA
CASSPQGASANYGYTF
TGTGCCAGCAGCCCACAGGGGGCGTCAGCTAACTATGGCTACACCTTC
>18|TRBD2|TRBV5-1|TRBJ2-3|NA
CASSLGRTSGTGTDTQYF
TGCGCCAGCAGCTTGGGGAGGACTAGCGGGACGGGCACAGATACGCAGTATTTT
>19|TRBD1|TRBV9|TRBJ1-6|NA
CASSVGEGAGSSYNSPLHF
TGTGCCAGCAGCGTAGGTGAGGGGGCAGGGAGCTCCTATAATTCACCCCTCCACTTT
>17|TRBD1|TRBV9|TRBJ1-2|NA
CASSVGRGTGAFYGYTF
TGTGCCAGCAGCGTAGGTAGGGGGACAGGGGCTTTCTATGGCTACACCTTC